These 29 T cell receptor beta chains share one sample of origin, sequenced in a study of blood T cell repertoires in COVID-19 (TCRdb year 2020). Library method: the immunoSEQ multiplex PCR assay. TCRdb provides this immuneACCESS table in a form limited to in-frame rearrangements. Some clones are lacking; in checked studies, under half of them reflect an unresolved V gene, and why the rest are absent is not known. This sample lists around 300,000 clones; under 90% were detected once. The top ten constitute 1.7% of the sample. Specimen: PBMCs or T cells enriched from blood (not recorded which). The receptors were gathered from a woman between 35 and 50 years old who had recovered from COVID-19.

This chain links TRBV4-2 with TRBJ2-3, with TRBD2 matching over 9 bases. V lost 0 bases and J lost 5; bases outside the gene matches: 12. The CDR3 is 18 residues long. CDR1 LGHNA and CDR2 YNFKEQ come from the germline V gene. CDR3 bases: TGTGCCAGCAGCCAAGATCTCCAGACTAGCGGAGATGGAGATACGCAGTATTTT. Amino acid sequence: CASSQDLQTSGDGDTQYF.

The rearrangement links TRBV6-2 or TRBV6-3 to TRBJ1-2, with D hard to call. This CDR3 is built from 13 residues. Germline V gives CDR1 MNHEY, CDR2 SVGEGT. Trimming pared 2 bases from V and 4 bases from J, leaving 8 bases between. This chain's CDR3 is CASSYPRLYGYTF. CDR3 nucleotides: TGTGCCAGCAGTTACCCGCGGCTCTATGGCTACACCTTC.

This chain links TRBV29-1 with TRBJ1-1; 10 nucleotides match TRBD1. Looked up from germline, CDR1 is SQVTM and CDR2 is ANQGSEA. Trimming cost V 7 bases and J 13 bases; bases outside gene matches: 18. The CDR3 runs to 14 residues. This CDR3 is CSAGAGTGAEEGFF. Here the CDR3 DNA reads TGCAGCGCTGGGGCCGGGACAGGGGCCGAAGAGGGTTTCTTT. The full variable domain, completed using reference TRBV29-1 and TRBJ1-1, is SAVISQKPSRDICQRGTSLTIQCQVDSQVTMMFWYRQQPGQSLTLIATANQGSEATYESGFVIDKFPISRPNLTFSTLTVSNMSPEDSSIYLCSAGAGTGAEEGFFGQGTRLTVV.

The chain recombines TRBV18 with TRBJ1-1; D ambiguous. The CDR3 sequence is 14 residues long. The V and J ends lost 1 base and 3 bases respectively, with 9 bases between them. CDR1 KGHSH and CDR2 LQKENI come from the germline V gene. DNA for the CDR3: TGTGCCAGCTCACCACACCCCACGGACACTGAAGCTTTCTTT. Translation gives CASSPHPTDTEAFF.

V is TRBV7-9 and J is TRBJ2-1; TRBD2 matches 9 bases. CDR3 length: 16 residues. V lost 6 bases, J lost 11 bases, and 17 bases stayed unmatched. The germline V gene encodes CDR1 SEHNR and CDR2 FQNEAQ (reference sequence). The CDR3 nucleotides are TGTGCCAGCAGTGTTATTAGCGGGAGCACGCAAGGCCAGCAGTTCTTC. Protein: CASSVISGSTQGQQFF.

V and J are TRBV11-2 and TRBJ2-1; 10 nucleotides align to TRBD2. The germline V gene has CDR1 SGHAT and CDR2 FQNNGV. The CDR3 length is 15 residues. The junction had 8 bases not matched to a gene; V was cut back by 4 bases and J by 8 bases. The chain's CDR3 is CASSSQLAGVHEQFF. The DNA of the CDR3 is TGTGCCAGCAGCTCCCAGCTAGCGGGAGTTCATGAGCAGTTCTTC.

The gene calls are TRBV7-2 and TRBJ2-3, with 11 nucleotides matching TRBD2. The V and J ends lost 2 bases and 0 bases, in that order; junction bases with no gene match: 1. The germline gives CDR1 SGHTA, CDR2 FQGNSA. The CDR3 has 16 residues. The CDR3: CASSLTSGSSTDTQYF. As DNA, the CDR3 is TGTGCCAGCAGCTTAACTAGCGGGAGTAGCACAGATACGCAGTATTTT.

This clone has only one observation. This rearrangement joins TRBV5-1 to TRBJ2-7; 8 bases are shared with TRBD1. Per germline, CDR1 SGHRS and CDR2 YFSETQ. V was pared by 7 bases and J by 3 bases, with 6 bases of the junction left unmatched. This CDR3 region has 13 residues. The DNA of the CDR3 is TGCGCCAGCCGCCGGGACAGGATCTACGAGCAGTACTTC. Its protein product is CASRRDRIYEQYF.

This clone was counted between two and nine times. The chain links TRBV3-1 (or the pseudogene TRBV3-2) to TRBJ1-2; maybe TRBD1 (6 bases). The V gene's germline CDR1 is LGHDT and CDR2 YNNKEL (reference sequence). The ends were cut back, 1 base at V and 8 bases at J, with 11 bases in the middle. CDR3 length equals 13 residues. The CDR3 here is CASSQGQGRGYTF. CDR3 DNA: TGTGCCAGCAGCCAAGGCCAGGGGCGCGGCTACACCTTC.

The chain joins TRBV3-1 (or the pseudogene TRBV3-2) to TRBJ1-2, with TRBD1 matching over 7 bases. After removal of 4 bases from V and 0 bases from J, the junction contained 8 bases not matched to a gene. CDR3 size: 16 residues. Germline values: CDR1 LGHDT, CDR2 YNNKEL (reference sequence). The CDR3 coding sequence is TGTGCCAGCAGCCCGCCCAGGGGGGCAGCTAACTATGGCTACACCTTC. Translated: CASSPPRGAANYGYTF.

Notes on this clone: Other DNA sequences in the sample encode the same CDR3. This chain joins TRBV7-6 and TRBJ2-1, with 15 bases aligning to TRBD2. V was clipped by 3 bases and J by 7 bases; unmatched bases: 4. The CDR3 runs to 16 residues. CDR1 and CDR2 from the germline V gene are SGHVS and FNYEAQ. CDR3 sequence: CASSLEGLAGGNEQFF. The CDR3, as DNA: TGTGCCAGCAGCTTGGAGGGACTAGCGGGAGGTAATGAGCAGTTCTTC.

DNA of the CDR3: TGTGCCACCAGTGACCTCAGGGTCGGGCTGAGTTCACCCCTCCACTTT. Translated, it gives CATSDLRVGLSSPLHF. The rearrangement joins TRBV24-1 to TRBJ1-6, with a weak D call TRBD1 (5 bases). The CDR3 is 16 residues long. Germline V gene sequence: CDR1 KGHDR, CDR2 SFDVKD. V was clipped by 4 bases and J by 9 bases, with 18 bases between them.

Worth noting for this clone: Other DNA variants within this sample encode the same CDR3. V gene TRBV5-6 combines with J gene TRBJ1-6; 7 positions agree with TRBD1. This CDR3 spans 16 amino acids. CDR1 is SGHDT and CDR2 is YYEEEE in the germline V gene. V was pared by 0 bases and J by 2 bases, with 2 bases of the junction left unmatched. CDR3 sequence (DNA): TGTGCCAGCAGCTTGGGACAGGGTCCCTATAATTCACCCCTCCACTTT. Protein: CASSLGQGPYNSPLHF. The entire variable domain, with the rest obtained from reference TRBV5-6 and TRBJ1-6, is as follows: DAGVTQSPTHLIKTRGQQVTLRCSPKSGHDTVSWYQQALGQGPQFIFQYYEEEERQRGNFPDRFSGHQFPNYSSELNVNALLLGDSALYLCASSLGQGPYNSPLHFGNGTRLTVT.

The chain is built from TRBV7-3 and TRBJ2-2, with 7 nucleotides matching TRBD1. Losses at the gene ends were 4 bases for V and 0 bases for J; bases not matched to a gene: 2. Germline V gives CDR1 SGHTA, CDR2 FQGTGA. This CDR3 has 15 residues. The CDR3 DNA reads as TGTGCCAGCAGCTCCGACAGGGCGAACACCGGGGAGCTGTTTTTT. It is translated as CASSSDRANTGELFF.

This chain uses TRBV7-2 with TRBJ2-1, with 9 bases identical to TRBD2. The CDR3 loop spans 15 amino acids. J was trimmed by 7 bases and V by 3 bases; bases with no gene match: 7. CDR1 is SGHTA and CDR2 is FQGNSA in the germline V gene. CDR3: CASSLGLASRNEQFF. The CDR3 bases are TGTGCCAGCAGCTTGGGACTAGCAAGTAGGAATGAGCAGTTCTTC.

The rearrangement uses TRBV11-2 and TRBJ1-1; 7 bases map to TRBD1. CDR3 length: 14 amino acids. Germline lookup yields CDR1 SGHAT and CDR2 FQNNGV. Unmatched junction bases numbered 8, after V lost 4 bases and J lost 6 bases. CDR3 in amino acids: CASSWLVQGAEAFF. The CDR3 DNA follows: TGTGCCAGCAGCTGGCTCGTTCAGGGGGCTGAAGCTTTCTTT.

The genes are TRBV11-2 and TRBJ2-2; TRBD2 matches at 9 bases. Germline assignment: CDR1 SGHAT and CDR2 FQNNGV. This CDR3 comprises 18 residues. The J segment lost 1 base and the V segment lost 4 bases, leaving 10 bases of the junction unmatched. CDR3 in DNA: TGTGCCAGCAGCTCAGTTCGACTAGCGGTTAAGAACACCGGGGAGCTGTTTTTT. Its protein product is CASSSVRLAVKNTGELFF.

The chain is built from TRBV7-2 and TRBJ2-7; possibly TRBD2 for D (5 bases). CDR1 is SGHTA and CDR2 is FQGNSA in the germline V gene. V was pared by 2 bases and J by 4 bases, with 12 bases between. CDR3 length: 14 residues. CDR3 region: CASSLRMTGYEQYF. In DNA, the CDR3 is TGTGCCAGCAGCTTACGGATGACGGGATACGAGCAGTACTTC.

This chain uses TRBV30 with TRBJ2-3; D might be TRBD1 (5 bases). Germline V gene lookup returns CDR1 GTSNPN and CDR2 SVGIG (reference sequence). The CDR3 covers 12 residues. The V end was cut by 0 bases, the J end by 4 bases, with 5 bases between. The CDR3 DNA sequence: TGTGCCTGGAGTGTAGGGGCAGATACGCAGTATTTT. This encodes CAWSVGADTQYF. Variable domain in full (rest from reference TRBV30 and TRBJ2-3): SQTIHQWPATLVQPVGSPLSLECTVEGTSNPNLYWYRQAAGRGLQLLFYSVGIGQISSEVPQNLSASRPQDRQFILSSKKLLLSDSGFYLCAWSVGADTQYFGPGTRLTVL.

V gene TRBV5-1 combines with J gene TRBJ2-7; tentatively, D is TRBD2 (5 bases). The germline V gene has CDR1 SGHRS and CDR2 YFSETQ. This CDR3 has 14 residues. V dropped 0 bases and J dropped 2 bases, with 9 bases sitting between them. CDR3 in DNA: TGCGCCAGCAGCTTGGATACTAGTACCTACGAGCAGTACTTC. Translated: CASSLDTSTYEQYF.

This clone appeared a single time. The chain has TRBV12-3 or TRBV12-4 and TRBJ1-1; D might be TRBD1 (6 bases). The V and J ends lost 7 bases and 6 bases respectively, with 15 bases between them. The length of the CDR3 is 13 residues. The CDR3, as DNA: TGTGCCAGCACCCCAGGGACAAATCCTGAAGCTTTCTTT. Encoded protein: CASTPGTNPEAFF.

On this clone: This sample includes further DNA sequences coding for the same CDR3. The J gene is TRBJ1-3, the V gene TRBV7-9; tentatively, D is TRBD1 (6 bases). Trimming removed 1 base from V and 4 bases from J, with 11 bases in between. The CDR3 contains 15 residues. Germline assignment: CDR1 SEHNR and CDR2 FQNEAQ (reference sequence). CDR3 region: CASSLVQGSGNTIYF. Here the CDR3 DNA reads TGTGCCAGCAGCTTAGTTCAGGGGTCCGGAAACACCATATATTTT.

The CDR3 protein is CASSGQGEYNEQFF. The CDR3 DNA follows: TGTGCCAGCAGCGGACAGGGCGAGTACAATGAGCAGTTCTTC. This chain joins TRBV27 and TRBJ2-1; 8 bases are a match to TRBD1. With 6 bases clipped from V and 4 bases from J, the junction kept 5 bases outside the gene matches. The CDR3 has 14 residues. Germline values: CDR1 MNHEY, CDR2 SMNVEV (reference sequence).

This clone was detected once. The V and J genes are TRBV10-3 and TRBJ1-5, with TRBD1 as a possible D gene (6 bases). Germline CDR1 ENHRY, CDR2 SYGVKD. V was shortened by 4 bases and J by 4 bases, with 14 bases between the two germline ends. The CDR3 covers 15 residues. The CDR3 here is CAISAEGGGNQPQHF. The CDR3 DNA reads TGTGCCATCAGTGCTGAGGGGGGAGGGAATCAGCCCCAGCATTTT.

The chain couples TRBV2 to TRBJ2-7; 8 nucleotides match TRBD2. This CDR3 has 12 amino acids. Looked up from germline, CDR1 is SNHLY and CDR2 is FYNNEI. Trimming at V came to 5 bases and at J to 7 bases, leaving 4 bases not matched to a gene. CDR3 loop: CASSPSGGEQYF. CDR3 coding DNA: TGTGCCAGCAGTCCCTCGGGGGGGGAGCAGTACTTC.

The chain joins TRBV6-4 to TRBJ1-5; 7 bases are shared with TRBD1. This CDR3 has 13 amino acids. The trim removed 5 bases at V and 7 bases at J, leaving 5 bases unmatched. In germline, CDR1 is MRHNA, CDR2 SNTAGT. The CDR3 nucleotides are TGTGCCAGCAGTCCGACAGGGAACCAGCCCCAGCATTTT. Translation: CASSPTGNQPQHF.

This rearrangement joins TRBV19 to TRBJ1-3; 7 nucleotides match TRBD1. The CDR3 extends over 17 amino acids. Germline assignment: CDR1 LNHDA and CDR2 SQIVND (reference sequence). J lost 4 bases, V lost 5 bases, and 14 bases had no gene match. CDR3 region: CASSPGTAYFQGNTIYF. CDR3 coding DNA: TGTGCCAGTAGTCCCGGGACAGCCTATTTTCAAGGAAACACCATATATTTT.

This clone appeared once. The CDR3 loop reads CASSPGESYEQYF. DNA for the CDR3: TGTGCCAGCAGTCCGGGAGAGTCCTACGAGCAGTACTTC. The gene calls are TRBV6-5 and TRBJ2-7; D might be TRBD2 (6 bases). V lost 5 bases to trimming and J lost 1 base, with 9 bases between them. Germline CDR1 and CDR2: MNHEY and SVGAGI. The CDR3 sequence is 13 residues long.

The chain links TRBV18 to TRBJ2-3; 7 bases are shared with TRBD1. Germline loops: CDR1 KGHSH, CDR2 LQKENI. The length of the CDR3 is 17 residues. V was clipped by 6 bases and J by 6 bases; unmatched bases: 18. The DNA of the CDR3 is TGTGCCAGCTCCCGTACTTTACAGGGGCGCGAGGAGGATACGCAGTATTTT. Its translation: CASSRTLQGREEDTQYF.